These 9 T cell receptor gamma chains were sequenced from one sample in a study of Vδ1+ human thymocytes. Study-wide findings and caveats: In the thymus, TRG and TRD repertoires looked highly polyclonal with Gaussian CDR3 lengths.

Extracted RNA was reverse transcribed into cDNA. The CDR3 regions were amplified by multiplex PCR from V-gene primers to a constant-region primer. TCRdb called clones from the multiplex PCR reads again using CATT. The repertoire holds about 27,000 gamma-chain clones, with 20% to 25% as singletons. The antigens these receptors bind are not known. Sample: Vdelta1+ gamma-delta thymocytes from the thymus. Subset specified: FACS-sorted CD3+ TCRalphabeta- TCRVdelta1+ TCRVdelta2- thymocytes. The source of these receptors is a boy under two years old who had congenital heart surgery.

This clone turned up a few times. The gene calls are TRGV2 and TRGJ1 or TRGJ2. Germline CDR1 EGSNGY, CDR2 YDSYNSKV. CDR3 length: 15 amino acids. Germline trimming cut 0 bases from V and 5 bases from J; bases unmatched to any gene: 10. The CDR3 DNA follows: TGTGCCACCTGGGACGGGAAGGGCGGAAATTATAAGAAACTCTTT. Translation: CATWDGKGGNYKKLF.

The rearrangement links TRGV9 to TRGJP1. Germline CDR1 is GITISATS and CDR2 is ISYDGTV (reference sequence). The V segment lost 0 bases and the J segment 0 bases; nucleotides outside the gene matches: 10. The CDR3 covers 18 residues. The CDR3 nucleotides are TGTGCCTTGTGGGAGGTGCGGGGCTTTTATACCACTGGTTGGTTCAAGATATTT. It translates to CALWEVRGFYTTGWFKIF.

This clone was seen more than once but under ten times. The chain recombines TRGV4 with TRGJ1 or TRGJ2. Germline CDR1 reads EGSTGY; CDR2 reads YDSYTSSV. CDR3 length: 11 amino acids. With V trimmed by 3 bases and J by 9 bases, 5 bases remained unmatched. The CDR3 loop is CATWDLTKKLF. CDR3 DNA sequence: TGTGCCACCTGGGATCTCACTAAGAAACTCTTT.

This clone occurred a few times. This chain uses TRGV3 with TRGJ1 or TRGJ2. The V segment lost 2 bases and the J segment 4 bases; nucleotides outside the gene matches: 5. Germline V lookup: CDR1 VTNTFY, CDR2 YDVSTARD (reference sequence). The CDR3 extends over 13 amino acids. Here the CDR3 reads CATWDKAYYKKLF. The CDR3 coding sequence is TGTGCCACCTGGGACAAGGCGTATTATAAGAAACTCTTT.

The gene calls are TRGV4 and TRGJ1 or TRGJ2. Germline V lookup: CDR1 EGSTGY, CDR2 YDSYTSSV. The V and J ends lost 0 bases and 3 bases, in that order; junction bases with no gene match: 8. The length of the CDR3 is 15 residues. The CDR3 region is CATWDGHLGYYKKLF. CDR3 sequence (DNA): TGTGCCACCTGGGATGGGCATCTTGGTTATTATAAGAAACTCTTT.

This clone has more than one count but fewer than ten. The chain joins TRGV9 to TRGJ1 or TRGJ2. CDR1 is GITISATS, CDR2 ISYDGTV, per germline (reference sequence). The CDR3 length is 11 residues. The J segment lost 11 bases and the V segment lost 4 bases, leaving 8 bases of the junction unmatched. The CDR3 reads CALWDEFEKLF. The CDR3 nucleotides are TGTGCCTTGTGGGACGAGTTCGAGAAACTCTTT.

A note on this clone: A much more abundant neighbour one base away suggests this may be a read error. This sample also contains other DNA sequences that code for the same CDR3. The J gene is TRGJ1 or TRGJ2, the V gene TRGV4. Germline loops: CDR1 EGSTGY, CDR2 YDSYTSSV. Trimming at V came to 2 bases and at J to 9 bases, leaving 1 base not matched to a gene. The CDR3 consists of 10 residues. The CDR3 DNA reads TGTGCCACCTGGGATGCTAAGAAACTCTTT. Translation gives CATWDAKKLF.

This clone qualifies as medium-sized (0.01 to 0.1%). This sequence joins TRGV9 and TRGJ1 or TRGJ2. Germline V gene data show CDR1 as GITISATS and CDR2 as ISYDGTV (reference sequence). The length of the CDR3 is 14 residues. With 3 bases clipped from V and 11 bases from J, the junction kept 16 bases outside the gene matches. Written as DNA, the CDR3 is TGTGCCTTGTGGGAGCCATACCCAAACTGCGAGAAACTCTTT. This codes for CALWEPYPNCEKLF.

This clone was seen more than once but under ten times. A single base separates this from a much larger clone, so it may be a read error. In the same sample, other DNA sequences code for this CDR3. V is TRGV2 and J is TRGJ1 or TRGJ2. The CDR3 consists of 13 residues. CDR1 is EGSNGY, CDR2 YDSYNSKV, per germline. In nucleotides, the CDR3 is TGTGCCACTTGGGACGGGAATTATTATAAGAAACTCTTT. Translation: CATWDGNYYKKLF.